The text below deals with one T cell receptor beta chain. Participants came from about two dozen US areas, aged roughly 18 to 95 years. This record comes from a study of blood T cell repertoires in COVID-19. For the study at large: Specimens from acute and convalescent COVID-19 originated in the United States, Italy and Spain. Sources were T cells, B-cell-depleted T cells, or PBMCs; the material itself was cDNA or gDNA.

As originally analysed: From reference gene primer amplification, estimates of nucleated cell counts were derived. Only in-frame clones appear in the TCRdb table, and some are missing; sequencing was by immunoSEQ multiplex PCR. V, J and clone size derive from that table, while D and trimming were established from the DNA sequence. Of under 65,000 clones listed, 70% to 80% are singletons. The V end lost 0 bases, the J end lost 1 base, and 13 bases lay between the germline ends. The germline V gene encodes CDR1 SGHRS and CDR2 YFSETQ. The CDR3 spans 17 residues. The V call is TRBV5-1, the J call TRBJ1-4; D possibly corresponds to TRBD1 (5 bases). Sequencing was carried out using PBMCs or T cells enriched from blood (not recorded which). The TCR comes from a woman in her fifties or sixties with acute COVID-19. The CDR3, as DNA: TGCGCCAGCAGCTTGGCCGGGACTCAGTTAACTAATGAAAAACTGTTTTTT. Translating gives CASSLAGTQLTNEKLFF.